This T cell receptor (beta chain) was documented in a study of blood T cell repertoires in COVID-19. About the study: COVID-19 samples from acute and convalescent phases originated in the United States, Italy and Spain.

This CDR3 has 15 residues. V was shortened by 5 bases and J by 3 bases, with 15 bases between the two germline ends. Germline values: CDR1 SEHNR, CDR2 FQNEAQ (reference sequence). Original data processing: Researchers report that nucleated cell counts were estimated from reference gene primer amplification. Profiled with immunoSEQ multiplex PCR; TCRdb holds only in-frame clones, not every one. V and J calls and clone size are as listed in that table; D and trimming were resolved from the DNA. The sample holds approximately 290,000 clones; approximately 86% are singletons and the top ten take approximately 2%. This clone was seen only once.

The chain employs TRBV7-9 and TRBJ2-3; D is possibly TRBD1 (6 bases). The sequenced material came from peripheral blood. This TCR came from a man aged 18-30 years with active or convalescent COVID-19. The DNA for the CDR3 is TGTGCCAGCAGCCCCCCCGTGGGGGCAACAGATACGCAGTATTTT. Translated, it gives CASSPPVGATDTQYF.